This entry is about one T cell receptor (beta chain). Its antigen is unknown. It has no much larger one-base neighbor in the sample; base qualities were not kept. Sequenced using an Illumina MiSeq. The public sequencing data were trimmed at Q25 with fastp and processed into clonotypes with MiXCR by TCRdb, which kept only in-frame beta chains. Rows matching on CDR3 protein sequence are summarized as one entry with the most common DNA and genes. The sample table lists about 16,000 distinct CDR3 sequences, roughly 21% of them with a count of one. The ten most abundant clones make up roughly 12% of the sample. The data stem from a study of liver allograft versus peripheral blood T cells (dated by TCRdb to about 2020). Background on the whole study: The study compared the T cell receptor repertoires present in transplanted livers with the repertoires present in the peripheral blood of liver transplant recipients.

Broad study findings and their caveats: The T cell receptor repertoires within liver allografts were reported to be different from the T cell receptor repertoires detected in peripheral blood.

The CDR3 goes from the cysteine to the phenylalanine over 19 residues. The CDR3 DNA has 57 bases and is translated from base 1. Relative to germline, V is missing 4 bases and J is missing 0 bases, with 14 bases of the junction outside any gene match. Reading the germline V gene (reference sequence) gives CDR1 SGHNT and CDR2 YYREEE. The receptor comes from a human patient who had a liver transplant. It is possible that, after a transplant, some T cells come from the graft donor. The sequence joins TRBV5-4 to TRBJ2-2; 8 bases in the junction line up with TRBD2. CDR3 region: CASSPTPPGGSTNTGELFF. The DNA reads TGTGCCAGCAGCCCCACCCCCCCGGGAGGGTCGACGAACACCGGGGAGCTGTTTTTT. When the CDR3 is completed using the reference TRBV5-4 and TRBJ2-2 genes on either side, the full variable domain is ETGVTQSPTHLIKTRGQQVTLRCSSQSGHNTVSWYQQALGQGPQFIFQYYREEENGRGNFPPRFSGLQFPNYSSELNVNALELDDSALYLCASSPTPPGGSTNTGELFFGEGSRLTVL.